What follows are 3 T cell receptor beta chains derived from one specimen sequenced in a study of shared clonotypes between healthy human individuals. Assay: immunoSEQ multiplex PCR; the TCRdb copy retains only in-frame clones and omits some. The sample consists of roughly 2.2 million clones, 85% to 95% of them appearing once. Sequencing input: naive CD4+ T cells from PBMCs. Sample subset: CD45RA+ positively selected. Source of these receptors: a man aged 18 to 35 in good health. Some clones in this sample may be carry-over from other donors' samples.

A single count supports this clone. V and J are TRBV19 and TRBJ2-7; 12 bases agree with TRBD2. This CDR3 is 14 amino acids long. Germline CDR1 and CDR2: LNHDA and SQIVND (reference sequence). Trimming at V came to 4 bases and at J to 3 bases, leaving 1 base not matched to a gene. CDR3 coding DNA: TGTGCCAGTAGTAGGACTAGCGGGGACTACGAGCAGTACTTC. Protein product: CASSRTSGDYEQYF.

In this sample, this clone turned up once. The genes are TRBV27 and TRBJ1-4, with D hard to call. The CDR3 contains 14 residues. Trimming shortened V by 4 bases and J by 4 bases, and 10 bases separated the two germline ends. Per the germline V gene, CDR1 is MNHEY and CDR2 is SMNVEV (reference sequence). For the CDR3, the DNA is TGTGCCAGCAGTTCCCGGGTTGGTAATGAAAAACTGTTTTTT. Translation gives CASSSRVGNEKLFF. Using reference TRBV27 and TRBJ1-4 for the parts outside the CDR3, the full variable domain is EAQVTQNPRYLITVTGKKLTVTCSQNMNHEYMSWYRQDPGLGLRQIYYSMNVEVTDKGDVPEGYKVSRKEKRNFPLILESPSPNQTSLYFCASSSRVGNEKLFFGSGTQLSVL.

This chain links TRBV29-1 with TRBJ2-1, with D perhaps matching TRBD2 (5 bases). This CDR3 is built from 12 residues. Germline CDR1 reads SQVTM; CDR2 reads ANQGSEA. Trimming took 4 bases from V and 8 from J, leaving 12 bases between them. CDR3 in amino acids: CSVAGGGDEQFF. The DNA of the CDR3 is TGCAGCGTTGCGGGTGGAGGCGATGAGCAGTTCTTC.